This T cell receptor beta chain was recovered during a study of T-cell memory formation after mild COVID-19. Study as a whole: Most TCR clusters belonged to a single donor. Study-level results: What remained unconfirmed was the SARS-CoV-2 specificity of second-wave clones peaking on day 37.

V dropped 4 bases and J dropped 1 base, with 5 bases sitting between them. The CDR3 consists of 14 residues. From germline, CDR1 is MNHEY and CDR2 SMNVEV (reference sequence). Using its own MiXCR run on the 5' RACE reads, TCRdb lists one record per CDR3 protein. The table records 100,000 to 120,000 distinct CDR3 sequences, about 20% of them present only once. As to this clonotype: Its matching antigen is unknown.

The specimen was PBMCs or a T cell subset sorted from them (not recorded which). V gene TRBV27 combines with J gene TRBJ2-6; D is undetermined. This clonotype originated in a man aged 18 to 29 who had mild COVID-19 (a few samples of this study predate the infection). Cell type and time point are not known. The CDR3 DNA reads TGTGCCAGCAGTTCCCTGTCTGGGGCCAACGTCCTGACTTTC. Its protein product is CASSSLSGANVLTF.